The 15 T cell receptor beta chains listed next were all sequenced from one sample in a study of CD8 T cells in ankylosing spondylitis. General observations from the study: A motif of 7 to 9 highly homologous TCR beta variants was seen as apparently characteristic of ankylosing spondylitis blood.

Antigens of these TCRs are unknown. Each CDR3 protein is one row after TCRdb ran MiXCR on the 5' RACE reads. The table includes fewer than 650,000 distinct CDR3 sequences, about 13% detected once. Sequenced sample: blood, either unsorted or a sorted T cell fraction (not recorded which). These receptors all come from a male donor with ankylosing spondylitis.

This clonotype has a handful of counts. The V call is TRBV10-3, the J call TRBJ1-1; maybe TRBD1 (5 bases). The CDR3 spans 14 residues. V was shortened by 2 bases and J by 6 bases, with 13 bases between the two germline ends. Germline values: CDR1 ENHRY, CDR2 SYGVKD. The CDR3 here is CAISEGGGIAEAFF. DNA of the CDR3: TGTGCCATCAGTGAGGGGGGGGGAATTGCTGAAGCTTTCTTT.

Only a few counts were recorded for this clonotype. The chain is built from TRBV5-1 and TRBJ1-4, with D possibly being TRBD1 (5 bases). The CDR3 runs to 15 residues. CDR1 is SGHRS and CDR2 is YFSETQ in the germline V gene. The V end lost 0 bases, the J end lost 2 bases, and 8 bases lay between the germline ends. CDR3 amino acids: CASSLGGPTNEKLFF. The CDR3 DNA reads TGCGCCAGCAGCTTGGGGGGACCGACTAATGAAAAACTGTTTTTT.

This clonotype was observed a handful of times. The chain recombines TRBV5-1 with TRBJ2-1; the D call may be TRBD1 or TRBD2 (6 bases each). Trimming stripped 0 bases from V and 9 bases from J, with 19 bases between. From germline, CDR1 is SGHRS and CDR2 YFSETQ. This CDR3 contains 16 residues. DNA of the CDR3: TGCGCCAGCAGCTTGGCCCCCTCGGGGGCGGGCGGTGAGCAGTTCTTC. It yields the protein CASSLAPSGAGGEQFF.

The rearrangement links TRBV29-1 to TRBJ2-1; no clear D. The germline V and J ends were trimmed by 2 bases and 5 bases, with 7 bases remaining between them. This CDR3 spans 12 amino acids. Germline V gives CDR1 SQVTM, CDR2 ANQGSEA. CDR3 nucleotide sequence: TGCAGCGTTGAATCTCAAGACAATGAGCAGTTCTTC. This codes for CSVESQDNEQFF.

The chain couples TRBV7-9 to TRBJ1-2, with TRBD1 matching over 9 bases. Germline V gives CDR1 SEHNR, CDR2 FQNEAQ (reference sequence). J lost 3 bases, V lost 3 bases, and 5 bases had no gene match. This CDR3 contains 15 residues. CDR3 amino acids: CASSFGQGRDYGYTF. In DNA form, the CDR3 reads TGTGCCAGCAGCTTTGGACAGGGGCGGGACTATGGCTACACCTTC. Looking up the rest from reference TRBV7-9 and TRBJ1-2 gives the full variable domain: DTGVSQNPRHKITKRGQNVTFRCDPISEHNRLYWYRQTLGQGPEFLTYFQNEAQLEKSRLLSDRFSAERPKGSFSTLEIQRTEQGDSAMYLCASSFGQGRDYGYTFGSGTRLTVV.

This clonotype was seen a few times. V and J are TRBV12-3 or TRBV12-4 and TRBJ2-2; unclear D gene. V lost 4 bases and J lost 6, with 6 bases in between. This CDR3 comprises 12 residues. CDR3 in amino acids: CASSWASGELFF. The CDR3 nucleotides are TGTGCCAGCAGTTGGGCTTCCGGGGAGCTGTTTTTT.

The chain joins TRBV29-1 to TRBJ1-1; D unclear. Trimming took 3 bases from V and 4 from J, leaving 12 bases between them. Germline V CDR1 and CDR2: SQVTM, ANQGSEA. This CDR3 is 13 amino acids long. The CDR3 spells CSVDSSFGTEAFF. In DNA, the CDR3 is TGCAGCGTTGATTCCAGTTTCGGCACTGAAGCTTTCTTT.

The V and J genes are TRBV5-1 and TRBJ2-3; weak D call: TRBD1 (6 bases). The CDR3 spans 14 residues. Germline loops: CDR1 SGHRS, CDR2 YFSETQ. Deletions cut 5 bases from V and 2 bases from J, with 12 bases between. CDR3 protein: CASSTQGITDTQYF. The CDR3 nucleotides are TGCGCCAGCAGTACACAGGGTATCACAGATACGCAGTATTTT.

The chain has TRBV5-1 and TRBJ2-7; the D is unclear. Trimming pared 0 bases from V and 3 bases from J, leaving 10 bases between. The CDR3 loop spans 14 amino acids. Germline CDR1 and CDR2: SGHRS and YFSETQ. The CDR3 spells CASSLEDGFYEQYF. CDR3 DNA: TGCGCCAGCAGCTTGGAAGACGGATTCTACGAGCAGTACTTC.

The gene calls are TRBV5-5 and TRBJ2-7; the match to TRBD1 covers 7 bases. The CDR3 contains 15 residues. The germline V gene encodes CDR1 SGHKS and CDR2 YYEKEE (reference sequence). V was clipped by 4 bases and J by 5 bases; unmatched bases: 12. CDR3 DNA sequence: TGTGCCAGCAGCCTATATAACACAGGGGCCAACGAGCAGTACGTC. Protein product: CASSLYNTGANEQYV.

The chain combines TRBV7-9 with TRBJ2-7; the D is unclear. V shed 1 base and J shed 0 bases, with 7 bases lying between them. CDR1 is SEHNR, CDR2 FQNEAQ, per germline (reference sequence). This CDR3 comprises 14 residues. The CDR3 region is CASSLVRSSYEQYF. Written as DNA, the CDR3 is TGTGCCAGCAGCTTAGTTCGGAGCTCCTACGAGCAGTACTTC.

At least ten counts were recorded for this clonotype. The J gene is TRBJ2-1, the V gene TRBV7-9, with 8 bases that match TRBD1. The CDR3 has 15 residues. Germline V gives CDR1 SEHNR, CDR2 FQNEAQ (reference sequence). Trimming took 1 base from V and 8 from J; bases not matched to a gene: 7. The CDR3 DNA follows: TGTGCCAGCAGCTTAGGACAGGGGTTTATCGATGAGCAGTTCTTC. Residues: CASSLGQGFIDEQFF.

The chain recombines TRBV29-1 with TRBJ1-2; tentatively, D is TRBD1 (5 bases). Germline V gene lookup returns CDR1 SQVTM and CDR2 ANQGSEA. The CDR3 is 14 residues long. Deletions cut 1 base from V and 9 bases from J, with 18 bases between. Written as DNA, the CDR3 is TGCAGCGTTGAAGTTCAGGGATCTACCGGGCGCTACACCTTC. Residues: CSVEVQGSTGRYTF.

This clonotype was seen more than once but under ten times. The V call is TRBV6-2 or TRBV6-3, the J call TRBJ2-5, with D hard to call. This CDR3 is built from 14 residues. Deletions cut 4 bases from V and 1 base from J, with 10 bases between. Germline V gene lookup returns CDR1 MNHEY and CDR2 SVGEGT. CDR3 coding DNA: TGTGCCAGCAGTTGGTGGGCAGTCCAAGAGACCCAGTACTTC. The encoded protein is CASSWWAVQETQYF.

V is TRBV12-3 or TRBV12-4 and J is TRBJ2-5, with TRBD1 identical over 9 bases. Germline trimming cut 5 bases from V and 5 bases from J; bases unmatched to any gene: 6. The CDR3 runs 14 residues. CDR3 residues: CASSPTGGGETQYF. CDR3 bases: TGTGCCAGCAGTCCGACAGGGGGTGGGGAGACCCAGTACTTC.